A selection of T cell receptor beta chains follows, all from one sample in a study of T cell repertoires in cytomegalovirus infection. One entry per CDR3 protein results from TCRdb running MiXCR on the reads. The profile shows approximately 310,000 distinct CDR3 sequences, 25% of them singletons. Their recognized antigens are unknown. Sequencing was performed on cultured PBMCs, taken from culture after CMV antigen stimulation. The source is a human donor in good health (CMV status not recorded). Some clones in this sample may be carry-over from other donors' samples. Both conserved end residues are part of each CDR3. A D gene is named only where the DNA matches it firmly. Size tells how often a clone was seen (once, few, many) or the class of an expanded clone, and some rows leave it out.

DNA | CDR3 | length | size | V | D | J
TGCGCCAGCAGCCAAGTACCGGGTTTACCCCTCCACTTT | CASSQVPGLPLHF | 13 | . | TRBV4-1 | . | TRBJ1-6
TGTGCCAGCAGCTTAGAGCTGGAACGGGACACTACACGAGTACGCACTGAAGCTTTCTTT | CASSLELERDTTRVRTEAFF | 20 | . | TRBV11-2 | . | TRBJ1-1
TGTGCCAGCAACACCGCATTGGGAGCGTCAGATACGCAGTATTTT | CASNTALGASDTQYF | 15 | . | TRBV11-1 | . | TRBJ2-3
TGCGCCAGCACTAGCGGGAGAGTGAATGAGCAGTTCTTC | CASTSGRVNEQFF | 13 | . | TRBV10-2 | TRBD2 | TRBJ2-1
TGTGCCAGCAGAGGACTAGCGGGAACCGGGGAGCTGTTTTTT | CASRGLAGTGELFF | 14 | many | TRBV11-2 | TRBD2 | TRBJ2-2
TGTGCCAGTAGTATTCCCGGGAAGAGGGATGAGCAGTTCTTC | CASSIPGKRDEQFF | 14 | many | TRBV19 | . | TRBJ2-1
TGTGCCACCCGTCCGGGACGGCGATGGGGAGAGACCCAGTACTTC | CATRPGRRWGETQYF | 15 | few | TRBV19 | . | TRBJ2-5
TGTGCCAGCAGCTCCGGGACTAGCGACGAGCAGTACTTC | CASSSGTSDEQYF | 13 | many | TRBV7-3 | TRBD2 | TRBJ2-7
TGTGCCAGCAGTTACACCCCCGGACGGAGCGTGCTGTTTTTT | CASSYTPGRSVLFF | 14 | many | TRBV6-5 | . | TRBJ2-2
TGCAGTGCTAGAAAAGGGGCCACTGAAGCTTTCTTT | CSARKGATEAFF | 12 | . | TRBV20-1 | . | TRBJ1-1
TGCAGTGCTAAACCGGGACTCCGATCCTACGAGCAGTACTTC | CSAKPGLRSYEQYF | 14 | . | TRBV20-1 | . | TRBJ2-7
TGTGCCAGCAGTATGCTACCATTCGAGCAGTTCTTC | CASSMLPFEQFF | 12 | . | TRBV9 | . | TRBJ2-1
TGCGCCAGCAGCCCCCCCCGTATGGGCGAGCAGTTCTTC | CASSPPRMGEQFF | 13 | . | TRBV4-1 | . | TRBJ2-1
TGTGCCAGCAGCTTAGCGCTCCCAGGACGCTATAATTCACCCCTCCACTTT | CASSLALPGRYNSPLHF | 17 | many | TRBV7-2 | . | TRBJ1-6
TGTGCCAGCAGTACGCCCCTTGCCGAGCAGTACTTC | CASSTPLAEQYF | 12 | few | TRBV7-2 | . | TRBJ2-7
TGTGCCAGCAGTCTCCGGACAGGGGCCGGGGGGGAGACCCAGTACTTC | CASSLRTGAGGETQYF | 16 | few | TRBV28 | TRBD1 | TRBJ2-5
TGTGCCAGCAGCTTAGCGACGACAGAGAATGAAAAACTGTTTTTT | CASSLATTENEKLFF | 15 | . | TRBV7-8 | . | TRBJ1-4
TGTGCCAGCAGCCCCGAGAAGACCCAGTACTTC | CASSPEKTQYF | 11 | . | TRBV7-9 | . | TRBJ2-5
TGTGCCAGTAATGCGGGGATTATAAAGGAAATGGTTCAGCCCCAGCATTTT | CASNAGIIKEMVQPQHF | 17 | many | TRBV19 | . | TRBJ1-5
TGTGCCAGCAGCCCCCATCACAGGGGTGGTACAGATACGCAGTATTTT | CASSPHHRGGTDTQYF | 16 | many | TRBV7-2 | TRBD1 | TRBJ2-3
TGCAGTGCTAAAGTCCTCGGGGGTAGTGGCTACACCTTC | CSAKVLGGSGYTF | 13 | . | TRBV20-1 | . | TRBJ1-2
TGTGCCAGTAGTATTTATGGGGACAGCCGCAATCAGCCCCAGCATTTT | CASSIYGDSRNQPQHF | 16 | many | TRBV19 | TRBD1 | TRBJ1-5
TGTGCCAGTAGTAGCCCGGACGGTTTCAATCAGCCCCAGCATTTT | CASSSPDGFNQPQHF | 15 | few | TRBV19 | . | TRBJ1-5
TGTGCCAGCAGCCGAAGGGGACTAGCGGGCCCGACCCGACCGGAGACCCAGTACTTC | CASSRRGLAGPTRPETQYF | 19 | few | TRBV13 | TRBD2 | TRBJ2-5
TGTGCCAGCAGGGCGAGGAGCACTGAAGCTTTCTTT | CASRARSTEAFF | 12 | . | TRBV6-6 | . | TRBJ1-1
TGTGCCAGCAGCTGGGGGAGTGAGACCCAGTACTTC | CASSWGSETQYF | 12 | . | TRBV7-2 | . | TRBJ2-5